The T cell receptor (beta chain) described here comes from a study of cytomegalovirus exposure and HLA in healthy donors. Study-wide results and caveats: Most TCR sequences were seen very rarely across donors, but some public TCRs occurred in many.

Measured with immunoSEQ multiplex PCR; TCRdb has only the in-frame clones, and not every one. This sample has 100,000 to 120,000 clones; about 88% occur once, and the top ten carry around 4.1%. At least ten counts were recorded for this clone. Its antigen remains unidentified. V was pared by 5 bases and J by 8 bases, with 22 bases between. The CDR3 spans 17 residues. The germline V gene encodes CDR1 LNHDA and CDR2 SQIVND (reference sequence). Sequencing input: PBMCs. This sequence was found in a woman younger than 30 in good health and CMV-seropositive. The chain uses TRBV19 and TRBJ1-6; maybe TRBD1 (6 bases). CDR3 in amino acids: CASSSNPSDRLDSPLHF. The CDR3 DNA reads TGTGCCAGTAGTTCAAACCCCTCCGACAGGTTGGATTCACCCCTCCACTTT.